This is a list of T cell receptor beta chains from one sample in a study of liver allograft versus peripheral blood T cells. TCRdb used MiXCR to reprocess the reads, holding one entry per CDR3 protein. Here the sample spans about 2,300 distinct CDR3 sequences, about 16% being singletons. The receptors stem from a human patient who had a liver transplant. Some T cells may possibly be graft donor cells. CDR3s include the opening cysteine and the closing phenylalanine or tryptophan.

cdr3_length j_call v_call cdr3_aa
14 TRBJ1-1 TRBV6-5 CAAGHPAGRTEAFF
15 TRBJ1-4 TRBV7-2 CASSLSSYSNEKLFF
11 TRBJ2-5 TRBV12-3/TRBV12-4 CASSLGETQYF
12 TRBJ2-7 TRBV10-3 CAIGGGLGEQYF
15 TRBJ1-1 TRBV5-6 CASTPVGAPNTEAFF
13 TRBJ1-5 TRBV27 CASRRTPNQPQHF
13 TRBJ1-4 TRBV6-6 CAASLAGGEKLFF
12 TRBJ1-5 TRBV19 CASNFGNQPQHF
13 TRBJ1-6 TRBV10-3 CAIAPEKGSPLHF
14 TRBJ1-1 TRBV2 CASRDRGRNTEAFF
13 TRBJ1-1 TRBV20-1 CSARRLPNTEAFF